Detailed here is one T cell receptor beta chain. This record comes from a study of beta chain features in type 1 diabetes. The CDR3 has 17 residues. Trimming pared 5 bases from V and 0 bases from J, leaving 17 bases between. CDR1 is SGHTA and CDR2 is FQGNSA in the germline V gene. The isolated RNA, all of it, was reverse transcribed, so expressed TCRB transcripts were what got sequenced. Only in-frame clones appear in the TCRdb table, and some are missing; sequencing was by immunoSEQ multiplex PCR. The sample yields about 410,000 clones, more than 11% seen once. The chain carries TRBV7-2 and TRBJ1-3; possibly TRBD1 for D (5 bases). The sequence derives from a man aged 25-40 years in good health. Sequenced material: naive CD4+ T cells from blood. DNA of the CDR3: TGTGCCAGCAGCCCTCGGGGCACGACAAGCTCTGGAAACACCATATATTTT. Translating gives CASSPRGTTSSGNTIYF.